The rows below give T cell receptor beta chains drawn from one sample of a study of vaccination and CD4 T cells after COVID-19. TCRdb itself ran the PCR reads through MiXCR, one entry per CDR3 protein. Of several thousand distinct CDR3 sequences in the sample, around a quarter were seen once. Their antigens are not known. Sequenced: CD4+ T cells from blood, cultured in vitro. Source of these receptors: a human donor in good health. Each CDR3 is given with its conserved first and last residue. D genes are given only for firm matches. Not all rows give a size; the values are once, few, many and, for expanded clones, a class.

17,TRBJ1-5,medium-sized,NA,TRBV6-5,CASSSGGEYGSNQPQHF,TGTGCCAGCAGTTCGGGGGGCGAGTATGGGAGCAATCAGCCCCAGCATTTT
19,TRBJ2-5,few,TRBD1,TRBV10-3,CAISESNYFRDRGQETQYF,TGTGCCATCAGTGAGTCGAACTACTTCCGGGACAGGGGCCAAGAGACCCAGTACTTC
15,TRBJ2-1,NA,TRBD2,TRBV28,CASSLPGGSYNEQFF,TGTGCCAGCAGTTTACCGGGGGGGTCCTACAATGAGCAGTTCTTC
15,TRBJ1-1,few,NA,TRBV7-3,CASSLQGGVNTEAFF,TGTGCCAGCAGCCTCCAGGGAGGGGTGAACACTGAAGCTTTCTTT
13,TRBJ2-1,NA,TRBD1,TRBV24-1,CATSGTGIDEQFF,TGTGCCACCAGTGGGACAGGTATTGATGAGCAGTTCTTC
13,TRBJ2-5,NA,NA,TRBV12-3/TRBV12-4,CASSLNRQETQYF,TGTGCCAGCAGTTTGAACAGACAAGAGACCCAGTACTTC
15,TRBJ2-2,NA,NA,TRBV9,CASSVVISGTGELFF,TGTGCCAGCAGCGTAGTCATATCAGGAACCGGGGAGCTGTTTTTT
12,TRBJ1-4,few,NA,TRBV20-1,CSSRDLDEKLFF,TGCAGCTCACGGGACCTAGATGAAAAACTGTTTTTT
14,TRBJ1-2,few,NA,TRBV4-1,CASSQEAGKYGYTF,TGCGCCAGCAGCCAAGAAGCCGGGAAGTATGGCTACACCTTC
11,TRBJ2-7,NA,NA,TRBV12-5,CASGDPLEQYF,TGTGCTAGTGGAGATCCCCTGGAGCAGTACTTC
13,TRBJ2-5,NA,NA,TRBV18,CASSPLTEETQYF,TGTGCCAGCTCACCACTAACAGAAGAGACCCAGTACTTC
17,TRBJ1-1,NA,NA,TRBV4-3,CASSQDIRSGPNTEAFF,TGCGCCAGCAGCCAAGATATTCGGTCAGGGCCGAACACTGAAGCTTTCTTT
15,TRBJ1-3,NA,TRBD1,TRBV7-6,CASSLTGPEGNTIYF,TGTGCCAGCAGCTTGACAGGGCCAGAAGGAAACACCATATATTTT
14,TRBJ1-1,few,TRBD1,TRBV6-1,CASSRDRVNTEAFF,TGTGCCAGCAGCAGGGACAGGGTGAACACTGAAGCTTTCTTT
14,TRBJ1-5,few,NA,TRBV20-1,CSAAMGPPNQPQHF,TGCAGTGCCGCCATGGGCCCCCCCAATCAGCCCCAGCATTTT
15,TRBJ2-7,few,NA,TRBV27,CASSLILPRGYEQYF,TGTGCCAGCAGTTTAATACTCCCCCGTGGGTACGAGCAGTACTTC
16,TRBJ2-7,medium-sized,TRBD2,TRBV20-1,CSARDPGTSGGLEQYF,TGCAGTGCTAGAGATCCCGGGACTAGCGGGGGTCTTGAGCAGTACTTC
15,TRBJ2-2,NA,NA,TRBV7-8,CASSLGGKYTGELFF,TGTGCCAGCAGCTTAGGGGGGAAATACACCGGGGAGCTGTTTTTT
13,TRBJ2-7,NA,NA,TRBV30,CAWSGTVSYEQYF,TGTGCCTGGAGTGGGACAGTCTCCTACGAGCAGTACTTC
15,TRBJ1-1,NA,TRBD1,TRBV7-2,CASSKRGLSNTEAFF,TGTGCCAGCAGCAAAAGGGGGCTGTCGAACACTGAAGCTTTCTTT
14,TRBJ2-1,NA,TRBD2,TRBV6-4,CASSRLAGQNEQFF,TGTGCCAGCAGTCGACTAGCGGGGCAAAATGAGCAGTTCTTC
15,TRBJ1-1,medium-sized,NA,TRBV27,CASSVDRTDGTEAFF,TGTGCCAGCAGTGTTGACAGGACGGACGGGACTGAAGCTTTCTTT
16,TRBJ1-5,few,NA,TRBV2,CASSRDTGARGQPQHF,TGTGCCAGCAGTCGTGACACGGGGGCAAGAGGTCAGCCCCAGCATTTT
20,TRBJ2-2,NA,TRBD2,TRBV7-3,CASSLNGPRAGGPNTGELFF,TGTGCCAGCAGCTTAAACGGGCCTAGAGCGGGGGGGCCGAACACCGGGGAGCTGTTTTTT
13,TRBJ1-6,few,NA,TRBV20-1,CSAQTGTDSPLHF,TGCAGTGCCCAAACGGGAACAGATTCACCCCTCCACTTT
16,TRBJ2-5,NA,TRBD1,TRBV12-3/TRBV12-4,CASSPRTGSAQETQYF,TGTGCCAGCAGTCCTAGGACAGGGTCGGCCCAAGAGACCCAGTACTTC
11,TRBJ2-7,few,NA,TRBV6-1,CASGVGNEQYF,TGTGCCAGCGGGGTTGGCAACGAGCAGTACTTC
14,TRBJ1-5,few,TRBD1,TRBV5-8,CASSLSGGGQPQHF,TGTGCCAGCAGCTTATCAGGGGGGGGTCAGCCCCAGCATTTT
16,TRBJ1-5,few,NA,TRBV19,CATTNSGGRANQPQHF,TGTGCCACCACCAATAGCGGAGGGAGGGCAAATCAGCCCCAGCATTTT
13,TRBJ1-1,NA,NA,TRBV6-5,CASSYSTHTEAFF,TGTGCCAGCAGTTACTCGACTCACACTGAAGCTTTCTTT
15,TRBJ1-5,few,NA,TRBV11-2,CASSRSSGSNQPQHF,TGTGCCAGCAGCCGTTCGTCCGGGAGCAATCAGCCCCAGCATTTT
16,TRBJ1-5,medium-sized,NA,TRBV6-1,CASSEVGLGNNQPQHF,TGTGCCAGCAGTGAAGTAGGGCTGGGGAACAATCAGCCCCAGCATTTT
13,TRBJ2-5,once,NA,TRBV5-1,CASSLATEETQYF,TGCGCCAGCAGCTTAGCTACCGAGGAGACCCAGTACTTC
13,TRBJ2-1,NA,NA,TRBV30,CAWNRDSYNEQFF,TGTGCCTGGAACCGAGACTCCTACAATGAGCAGTTCTTC
14,TRBJ1-1,few,NA,TRBV6-1,CASSGGQLNTEAFF,TGTGCCAGCAGTGGCGGACAGTTGAACACTGAAGCTTTCTTT
12,TRBJ2-7,medium-sized,NA,TRBV6-1,CASSLDYYEQYF,TGTGCCAGCAGCCTCGACTACTACGAGCAGTACTTC
14,TRBJ1-5,NA,NA,TRBV18,CASSPFSGNQPQHF,TGTGCCAGCTCACCATTTTCTGGCAATCAGCCCCAGCATTTT
14,TRBJ1-2,NA,NA,TRBV5-1,CASSFNGGDRGYTF,TGCGCCAGCAGCTTCAACGGGGGAGATCGTGGCTACACCTTC
17,TRBJ1-5,NA,NA,TRBV10-3,CAISDLGSESPNQPQHF,TGTGCCATCAGTGACCTGGGCTCTGAGAGTCCCAATCAGCCCCAGCATTTT
14,TRBJ2-5,NA,TRBD2,TRBV20-1,CSAKAGGLGETQYF,TGCAGTGCTAAAGCGGGGGGTTTAGGTGAGACCCAGTACTTC
14,TRBJ1-2,few,NA,TRBV5-4,CASSSGGANYGYTF,TGTGCCAGCAGCTCCGGGGGCGCTAACTATGGCTACACCTTC
15,TRBJ1-2,NA,TRBD1,TRBV6-1,CASSEEDRGSSGYTF,TGTGCCAGCAGTGAAGAGGACAGGGGGTCCTCTGGCTACACCTTC
14,TRBJ1-1,NA,TRBD1,TRBV27,CASSIRDRVTEAFF,TGTGCCAGCTCGATCCGGGACAGGGTTACTGAAGCTTTCTTT
15,TRBJ2-1,NA,NA,TRBV7-3,CASSLDRGSYNEQFF,TGTGCCAGCAGCTTAGATAGGGGCTCCTACAATGAGCAGTTCTTC
14,TRBJ1-2,once,NA,TRBV18,CASSPPPGAYGYTF,TGTGCCAGCTCACCACCCCCTGGGGCGTATGGCTACACCTTC
15,TRBJ2-3,NA,NA,TRBV11-3,CASSLDSASTDTQYF,TGTGCCAGCAGCCTCGACTCGGCTAGCACAGATACGCAGTATTTT
12,TRBJ1-2,few,NA,TRBV10-3,CAYKSEVDGYTF,TGTGCCTACAAATCAGAGGTTGATGGCTACACCTTC
13,TRBJ2-3,NA,NA,TRBV6-1,CASTRPVMDTQYF,TGTGCCAGCACTCGACCAGTCATGGATACGCAGTATTTT
12,TRBJ1-1,NA,NA,TRBV29-1,CSAQGANTEAFF,TGCAGCGCACAGGGCGCGAACACTGAAGCTTTCTTT
16,TRBJ1-2,NA,NA,TRBV6-5,CVSSYLGERSNYGYTF,TGTGTCAGCAGTTACCTGGGGGAAAGATCTAACTATGGCTACACCTTC
14,TRBJ2-3,NA,NA,TRBV12-3/TRBV12-4,CASSSPFSSDTQYF,TGTGCCAGCAGTTCCCCCTTCAGCTCAGATACGCAGTATTTT
15,TRBJ1-2,NA,NA,TRBV7-6,CASSSRDINFYGYTF,TGTGCCAGCAGCTCACGGGACATTAATTTCTATGGCTACACCTTC
12,TRBJ1-2,few,NA,TRBV15,CATSIRTSGYTF,TGTGCCACCAGCATAAGGACTTCTGGCTACACCTTC
14,TRBJ1-2,medium-sized,NA,TRBV20-1,CSASQAGANYGYTF,TGCAGTGCTAGTCAGGCTGGAGCTAACTATGGCTACACCTTC
15,TRBJ2-7,NA,TRBD1,TRBV5-4,CASSQRQGLIGEQYF,TGTGCCAGCAGCCAACGACAGGGGTTAATCGGCGAGCAGTACTTC